This TCR beta chain was obtained from a study of shared clonotypes between healthy human individuals (TCRdb year 2020). General notes on the study: Three men and a couple of women, aged 18 to 49 years, made up the cohort. Leukapheresis yielded between about 0.9 and 8.9 billion PBMCs per donor. To estimate repertoire size and how much clonotype sharing occurs between individuals, the study deeply sequenced the blood TCR repertoires of five healthy adults. To increase sequencing depth and limit assay-specific biases, TCR repertoire library preparation and sequencing were carried out by different laboratories using diverse techniques. For each donor, three plates each were used for CD4 naive and CD4 memory, two plates were used for CD8 naive, and one plate was used for CD8 memory.

CD8 naive samples were CD45RO-negative cells positively selected for CCR7, giving a CD45RA+CCR7+ population that excluded TemRA cells. Healthy HIV-negative adults with no recently reported acute infections or vaccinations were included as donors. Every donor was a Caucasian adult living in Nashville, Tennessee, USA. Blood was obtained by leukapheresis, after which PBMCs were separated by Ficoll-Histopaque density gradient centrifugation and cryopreserved in liquid nitrogen vapor phase. Purity and quantity of every magnetically sorted T cell population were checked by analytical flow cytometry. Genomic DNA was isolated from every sorted fraction and measured by UV absorbance on a Nanodrop 2000c. Details on this clone: Which antigen it targets is not known. No per-base quality is available; no much larger clone lies one base away.

TCR CDR3 regions were amplified from genomic DNA by multiplex PCR using the deep immunoSEQ assay. Extracted genomic DNA from each cell subset was spread evenly across all wells of several immunoSEQ 96-well plates, with each plate serving as a replicate. For sorted subsets, each replicate PCR was loaded with about 200 ng genomic DNA, equivalent to about 33,000 T cell genomes. The purified libraries were quantified using a Qubit 3.0 fluorometer, sized with a Bioanalyzer 2100, and then quantified again using the KAPA Library Quantification kit. Each immunoSEQ 96-well plate was sequenced on its own single-read 150-cycle Illumina NextSeq 550 flow cell. In the authors' own workflow: Because the immunoSEQ output held only junctional sequences and lacked quality scores, the filtering could not match the filtering applied to full-length reads. To assign V/J genes and CDR3, sequences were annotated against IMGT germline references using PyIR, a Python wrapper for IgBLAST v1.9. Reads were filtered out if the reads had weak V/J assignments (E-value above 1e-6), no CDR3, stop codons, out-of-frame junctions, or ambiguous translated residues. V3J clonotypes were defined as sequences sharing an identical inferred V gene, J gene, and CDR3 amino acid sequence. To compute the percentage overlap between repertoires, the number of shared unique clonotypes was divided by the size of the smaller repertoire. RTK rarefaction, the Chao1 estimator, and Recon v2.1 estimates of unobserved clonotypes were used to assess repertoire richness. For all TCRbeta clonotypes obtained by the gDNA method from a handful of donors, generation probabilities were computed with OLGA. The table was pulled from immuneACCESS by TCRdb, which kept in-frame rearrangements only. Such tables lose some clones; where checked, under half of the loss comes from unresolved V genes, and the rest has no known cause. V and J calls and clone size come straight from that table; D and trimming were deduced from the DNA. This sample gives about 2.1 million clones in total; roughly 95% of them show up just once. The top ten clonotypes cover more than 1.5% of the sample.

General findings and caveats noted by the study authors: Because the study included only a small number of donors, the genetic and exposure-history diversity represented was limited. Sampling was restricted to blood, and TCR repertoires in tissue are likely to differ from TCR repertoires in blood. Pairwise subsampling indicated that sequencing depth was expected to affect the degree of clonotype sharing among donors. Compared with non-shared clonotypes, the clonotypes found in all four sorted-subset donors had higher generation probabilities. When a handful of donors were compared, the shared fraction of clonotypes was 5% to 6.5% for naive CD4, about 4% for naive CD8, 2.3% for memory CD4, and roughly 0.4% for memory CD8. Naive subsets generally had larger estimated clonotype richness than memory subsets did. Even with the large sequencing depth, rarefaction of the sorted-subset datasets indicated that sequencing was incomplete.

Spanning cysteine to phenylalanine, the CDR3 consists of 16 amino acids. CDR3 DNA is the only sequence kept; it has 48 bases, read in frame from the first base. Trimming at the junction amounts to 4 bases on V and 7 bases on J, and the germline ends lie 20 bases apart. CDR1 and CDR2 were assigned from the germline V gene as SGDLS and YYNGEE. The sequence was collected from a man between 18 and 35 years old in good health. Some clones in this sample may be carry-over from other donors' samples. The sequenced sample was naive CD8+ T cells from PBMCs. The cell subset or site label for this specimen denotes: CD45RA+CCR7+. This chain joins TRBV9 to TRBJ1-4; TRBD1 is possibly the D segment (6 matching bases). The CDR3 loop reads CASSPRRGAGGEKLFF. The DNA sequence is TGTGCCAGCAGCCCCCGCCGGGGGGCTGGTGGTGAAAAACTGTTTTTT.